This TCR beta chain was sequenced for a study of cytomegalovirus exposure and HLA in healthy donors. About the study: A prior study identified approximately 120 million unique TCR beta sequences from about 179 million T cells. Within an early data release were approximately 85 million unique TCRs drawn from HLA-typed donors. Findings and caveats of the study: In a later analysis, TCR beta V- and J-gene trimming was associated with a missense DCLRE1C variant.

Remarks on this clone: Its matching antigen is unknown.

The study ran its PCR with 60 Vbeta and 13 Jbeta primers. Assay: immunoSEQ multiplex PCR; the TCRdb copy retains only in-frame clones and omits some. The sample shows about 200,000 clones, 75% to 80% of them seen only once. V was trimmed by 1 base and J by 7 bases, leaving 14 bases between them. Germline values: CDR1 LNHNV, CDR2 YYDKDF (reference sequence). The CDR3 totals 14 residues. The gene calls are TRBV15 and TRBJ2-7, with TRBD2 as a possible D gene (6 bases). This TCR came from a woman aged 30 to 39 in good health and CMV-seropositive. The sequenced material came from PBMCs. The CDR3 loop is CATSRGSGSGEQYF. The CDR3 DNA reads TGTGCCACCAGCAGAGGCAGCGGGTCGGGGGAGCAGTACTTC. The whole variable domain, filled in from reference TRBV15 and TRBJ2-7, reads DAMVIQNPRYQVTQFGKPVTLSCSQTLNHNVMYWYQQKSSQAPKLLFHYYDKDFNNEADTPDNFQSRRPNTSFCFLDIRSPGLGDTAMYLCATSRGSGSGEQYFGPGTRLTVT.